This TCR beta chain was identified in a study of blood T cells in healthy people across ages. About the research overall: About one barcoded beta molecule per two T cells came from capture by template switching.

Points on this clonotype: Its specificity is not known.

Next came a second PCR, run for about 6 to 11 cycles, which used a sample-barcoded 5' primer along with a J-beta primer mix. A tag from a template-switch adaptor with 12 random nucleotides marked each cDNA molecule. Via MiXCR, TCRdb re-called the 5' RACE reads, giving one row per CDR3 protein. The sample holds 1.5 million to 2 million distinct CDR3 sequences, 35% to 50% seen once. Study results and limitations: Underestimates were what the diversity estimates from one million T cells were considered to be. Any changes in expanded clonotypes were possibly confounded, as donor CMV status remained unknown.

The sequence came from a human donor in good health. The sequenced sample was blood.

CDR3 amino acids: CSASGFLHVQGPNQPQHF. The CDR3 nucleotides read TGCAGTGCTAGTGGTTTCTTACACGTTCAGGGTCCCAATCAGCCCCAGCATTTT. This sequence joins TRBV20-1 and TRBJ1-5; weak D call: TRBD1 (5 bases). CDR1 is DFQATT, CDR2 SNEGSKA, per germline (reference sequence). The V end lost 3 bases, the J end lost 3 bases, and 24 bases lay between the germline ends. The CDR3 runs 18 residues.